Shown below are 8 T cell receptor beta chains from a single sample sequenced in a study of cytomegalovirus exposure and HLA in healthy donors. Primers for the PCR totalled 60 Vbeta and 13 Jbeta. TCRdb keeps only in-frame clones here, not all; method: immunoSEQ multiplex PCR. Seen here are approximately 70,000 clones, roughly 67% observed once, and the top ten hold roughly 7.6%. Sequencing was performed on PBMCs. All receptors come from a man aged 40-49 years in good health and CMV-seropositive.

This rearrangement joins TRBV9 to TRBJ2-3; a possible D gene is TRBD2 (6 bases). Germline CDR1 and CDR2: SGDLS and YYNGEE. With 4 bases removed from V and 5 bases from J, the gap between germline ends came to 14 bases. The CDR3 contains 14 residues. The CDR3 nucleotides are TGTGCCAGCAGCCCTGTTTGGGGGGTAGATACGCAGTATTTT. This encodes CASSPVWGVDTQYF.

This chain connects TRBV30 to TRBJ1-2, with TRBD1 as a possible D gene (5 bases). The CDR3 spans 13 residues. The germline V gene has CDR1 GTSNPN and CDR2 SVGIG (reference sequence). Trimming removed 0 bases from V and 8 bases from J, with 13 bases in between. For the CDR3, the DNA is TGTGCCTGGAGTGTAGTCGCGGGGGTGGGCTACACCTTC. Translating gives CAWSVVAGVGYTF.

This clone came up a few times. This chain connects TRBV5-1 to TRBJ1-2, with a weak D call TRBD1 (6 bases). The length of the CDR3 is 14 residues. Deletions cut 4 bases from V and 1 base from J, with 11 bases between. CDR1 is SGHRS and CDR2 is YFSETQ in the germline V gene. In DNA, the CDR3 is TGCGCCAGCAGCGCCGGACAGAATAACTATGGCTACACCTTC. It is translated as CASSAGQNNYGYTF.

The chain links TRBV4-3 to TRBJ2-3; 9 bases map to TRBD2. From germline, CDR1 is LGHNA and CDR2 YSLEER. With V trimmed by 0 bases and J by 4 bases, 17 bases remained unmatched. This CDR3 has 20 residues. CDR3 DNA sequence: TGCGCCAGCAGCCAAGAAGCCCCAGCGGGGGGCCGAATCGTCGCAGATACGCAGTATTTT. Translated: CASSQEAPAGGRIVADTQYF.

The genes are TRBV27 and TRBJ2-3, with 8 bases identical to TRBD1. This CDR3 has 15 amino acids. The V and J ends lost 5 bases and 4 bases, in that order; junction bases with no gene match: 8. Germline V gene lookup returns CDR1 MNHEY and CDR2 SMNVEV (reference sequence). The CDR3 sequence: CASSPDRVDADTQYF. Here the CDR3 DNA reads TGTGCCAGCAGTCCGGACAGGGTGGACGCAGATACGCAGTATTTT.

The J gene is TRBJ2-3, the V gene TRBV18; 7 bases are a match to TRBD1. This CDR3 has 16 amino acids. The germline gives CDR1 KGHSH, CDR2 LQKENI. The ends lost 2 bases at V and 2 bases at J; junction bases unmatched: 7. The CDR3 DNA reads TGTGCCAGCTCACCAAGACAGGGTGCCCCCACAGATACGCAGTATTTT. Protein: CASSPRQGAPTDTQYF.

On this clone: This specimen includes other DNA sequences encoding the same CDR3. This chain links TRBV5-1 with TRBJ2-2; perhaps TRBD2 as D (5 bases). The CDR3 covers 15 residues. Germline V CDR1 and CDR2: SGHRS, YFSETQ. The V end was cut by 0 bases, the J end by 5 bases, with 11 bases between. CDR3: CASSLDPRGTGELFF. The CDR3 DNA reads as TGCGCCAGCAGCTTGGACCCCAGAGGGACCGGGGAGCTGTTTTTT.

The chain uses TRBV29-1 and TRBJ2-1; TRBD2 agrees at 9 bases. This CDR3 has 15 residues. Germline V gives CDR1 SQVTM, CDR2 ANQGSEA. The V gene end was trimmed by 1 base and the J gene end by 6 bases; junction bases not matched to a gene: 7. The CDR3 loop is CSVEGGGLALNEQFF. The CDR3 DNA follows: TGCAGCGTTGAAGGGGGGGGACTAGCTCTCAATGAGCAGTTCTTC.